The T cell receptor (beta chain) described here comes from a study of monozygotic twins with inflammatory bowel disease. Overall study results and limits: Healthy co-twins exceeded IBD patients in TCRbeta diversity as measured by inverse Simpson. Among IBD patients, fewer clonotypes were shared with others than among healthy twins, especially with disease activity. Variability in patient repertoires may have come partly from differing immunosuppressive treatments.

CDR3 length: 14 amino acids. TCRdb derives one entry per CDR3 protein from the 5' RACE reads, leaving out DNA. In total, the table holds 300,000 to 350,000 distinct CDR3 sequences. For this clonotype: Its antigen remains unknown.

The receptor was isolated from a human donor with ulcerative colitis or Crohn's disease, or a healthy co-twin of an affected twin (not recorded which). The sequencing sample was made of blood. V gene TRBV12-3 or TRBV12-4 combines with J gene TRBJ2-5. The CDR3 loop is CASSLSRLGETQYF.